This passage covers 14 T cell receptor beta chains from one sample sequenced in a study of T cell changes during pregnancy in multiple sclerosis. TCRdb's table, derived via immunoSEQ multiplex PCR, lists solely in-frame clones and lacks some. This table holds tens of thousands of clones, under 95% found once. The sample here was CD4+ T cells from peripheral blood mononuclear cells, taken in the second trimester of pregnancy. The receptors derive from a female donor with multiple sclerosis, enrolled in a pregnancy study.

J is TRBJ2-6 and V is TRBV15; a possible D gene is TRBD2 (6 bases). Trimming left V 1 base short and J 0 bases short, with 7 bases between. This CDR3 comprises 16 residues. Germline assignment: CDR1 LNHNV and CDR2 YYDKDF (reference sequence). Here the CDR3 DNA reads TGTGCCACCAGCAGAGGACTAGGCTCTGGGGCCAACGTCCTGACTTTC. Amino acids: CATSRGLGSGANVLTF.

The chain has TRBV4-2 and TRBJ2-1, with 7 bases fitting TRBD2. This CDR3 spans 16 amino acids. Germline V lookup: CDR1 LGHNA, CDR2 YNFKEQ. V was clipped by 0 bases and J by 3 bases; unmatched bases: 5. The CDR3 nucleotides are TGTGCCAGCAGCCAAGAGGAGCGGGGTGACTACAATGAGCAGTTCTTC. This codes for CASSQEERGDYNEQFF.

The rearrangement uses TRBV7-8 and TRBJ2-3; 10 bases map to TRBD1. The CDR3 extends over 15 amino acids. Germline lookup yields CDR1 SGHVS and CDR2 FQNEAQ. V trimming: 7 bases; J trimming: 3 bases; junction bases outside the gene matches: 7. In nucleotides, the CDR3 is TGTGCCAGCATCAGGACAGGGGGTCGGACAGATACGCAGTATTTT. This gives the protein CASIRTGGRTDTQYF.

The J gene is TRBJ1-5, the V gene TRBV7-9, with a tentative D call TRBD1 (6 bases). Deletions cut 4 bases from V and 10 bases from J, with 11 bases between. CDR3 length: 12 residues. CDR1 and CDR2 from the germline V gene are SEHNR and FQNEAQ (reference sequence). CDR3 region: CASSSSTGPQHF. The CDR3 nucleotides read TGTGCCAGCAGCTCCTCGACAGGCCCCCAGCATTTT.

The chain links TRBV19 to TRBJ2-1; 9 bases map to TRBD2. V shed 6 bases, J shed 0 bases, and the junction held 9 bases outside the gene matches. CDR1 is LNHDA and CDR2 is SQIVND in the germline V gene (reference sequence). The CDR3 consists of 17 residues. The CDR3 here is CASRGGTSRSSYNEQFF. The CDR3 DNA follows: TGTGCCAGTAGGGGTGGGACTAGCCGAAGCTCCTACAATGAGCAGTTCTTC.

The genes are TRBV2 and TRBJ2-7; TRBD2 is a possible D gene (5 bases). The CDR3 spans 12 residues. With 6 bases removed from V and 4 bases from J, the gap between germline ends came to 10 bases. Germline V gene sequence: CDR1 SNHLY, CDR2 FYNNEI. CDR3 nucleotide sequence: TGTGCCAGCAGGGCGGGTATGTACGAGCAGTACTTC. It encodes CASRAGMYEQYF.

This clone turned up a few times. The chain couples TRBV5-1 to TRBJ1-2; D not certain. The CDR3 has 14 amino acids. Germline values: CDR1 SGHRS, CDR2 YFSETQ. V was clipped by 4 bases and J by 6 bases, with 16 bases between them. CDR3 coding DNA: TGCGCCAGCAGCGCGGAAGCGTTGTTCGATGGCTACACCTTC. Protein sequence: CASSAEALFDGYTF.

The V and J genes are TRBV19 and TRBJ2-5; TRBD1 matches 9 bases. CDR1 LNHDA and CDR2 SQIVND come from the germline V gene (reference sequence). V gave up 3 bases and J gave up 9 bases; unmatched junction bases: 11. There are 15 residues in the CDR3. The CDR3 DNA reads TGTGCCAGTAGTATTGGACAGGGGCCTCCGCGCCCCCAGTACTTC. The encoded protein is CASSIGQGPPRPQYF.

The V gene is TRBV28, the J gene TRBJ1-5, with TRBD1 matching 9 bases. Per the germline V gene, CDR1 is MDHEN and CDR2 is SYDVKM. The length of the CDR3 is 18 residues. The ends lost 7 bases at V and 4 bases at J; junction bases unmatched: 17. CDR3 sequence reads: CASTTIQGAGQGNQPQHF. CDR3 DNA: TGTGCCAGCACCACAATACAGGGGGCCGGCCAGGGTAATCAGCCCCAGCATTTT.

V and J are TRBV10-3 and TRBJ2-1; D may be TRBD2 (5 bases). Germline V CDR1 and CDR2: ENHRY, SYGVKD. The length of the CDR3 is 16 residues. V dropped 2 bases and J dropped 0 bases, with 11 bases sitting between them. Written as DNA, the CDR3 is TGTGCCATCAGTGAGATGAAGCGGAGCTCCTACAATGAGCAGTTCTTC. This gives the protein CAISEMKRSSYNEQFF.

This clone was observed a single time. The gene calls are TRBV9 and TRBJ1-2; 7 bases are shared with TRBD1. The CDR3 consists of 15 residues. The V gene's germline CDR1 is SGDLS and CDR2 YYNGEE. The V gene end was trimmed by 2 bases and the J gene end by 4 bases; junction bases not matched to a gene: 8. The CDR3: CASSVLWDSTYGYTF. The DNA for the CDR3 is TGTGCCAGCAGCGTTTTGTGGGACAGCACCTATGGCTACACCTTC. Drawing the rest from reference TRBV9 and TRBJ1-2, the complete variable domain is DSGVTQTPKHLITATGQRVTLRCSPRSGDLSVYWYQQSLDQGLQFLIQYYNGEERAKGNILERFSAQQFPDLHSELNLSSLELGDSALYFCASSVLWDSTYGYTFGSGTRLTVV.

This clone has just one count. The CDR3 sequence is CASSLWSVTDTQYF. As DNA, the CDR3 is TGCGCCAGCAGCTTGTGGTCAGTCACAGATACGCAGTATTTT. The chain links TRBV5-1 to TRBJ2-3; D gene unclear. Looked up from germline, CDR1 is SGHRS and CDR2 is YFSETQ. The CDR3 is made up of 14 amino acids. V was shortened by 1 base and J by 2 bases, with 8 bases between the two germline ends.

This chain joins TRBV5-1 and TRBJ2-7, with TRBD2 matching over 10 bases. The CDR3 has 14 residues. Germline V gene sequence: CDR1 SGHRS, CDR2 YFSETQ. Trimming at V came to 0 bases and at J to 6 bases, leaving 3 bases not matched to a gene. CDR3 amino acids: CASSLGSGGGEQYF. In nucleotides, the CDR3 is TGCGCCAGCAGCTTGGGGAGCGGGGGGGGCGAGCAGTACTTC.

The gene calls are TRBV5-1 and TRBJ1-1; TRBD1 aligns across 7 bases. The germline V gene encodes CDR1 SGHRS and CDR2 YFSETQ. The junction had 7 bases not matched to a gene; V was cut back by 4 bases and J by 7 bases. The CDR3 covers 13 residues. CDR3 residues: CASSDTGAYEAFF. CDR3 DNA sequence: TGCGCCAGCAGCGACACAGGGGCTTATGAAGCTTTCTTT.